This T cell receptor (beta chain) stems from a study of T cells in Graves' hyperthyroidism and ophthalmopathy (dated by TCRdb to the late 2010s). A note on the overall study: Peripheral blood was sampled at the time of initial diagnosis, prior to any treatment. To identify TCR V-J signatures that set the groups apart, the researchers used a discovery cohort of roughly 100 patients, made up of under 45 with Graves' ophthalmopathy and about 60 with stable Graves' hyperthyroidism. Whether ophthalmopathy could be predicted prospectively was tested in an independent validation cohort made up of about 18 hyperthyroidism patients plus 17 patients who later progressed to ophthalmopathy. The 75 to 100 discovery patients were divided at random into training and test sets in a 7:3 ratio. The study also compared thyroid tissue and blood T-cell repertoires from several Graves' hyperthyroidism patients. After sampling, hyperthyroidism patients received methimazole starting at 30 mg daily, and ophthalmopathy patients received high-dose intravenous methylprednisolone. TCR Vbeta CDR3 sequencing of 120 to 150 peripheral blood samples (roughly 41 ophthalmopathy, roughly 74 hyperthyroidism and approximately 17 progressor patients) is reported in the paper. Paper-wide results and their limitations: No statistical method was used to set the sample size in advance, and investigators knew the group allocation. In validation, the model predicted progression to ophthalmopathy with 55% to 71% sensitivity and 72% to 75% specificity, a median of about six months before onset. In cross-validation, a model built on a 13 V-J signature told ophthalmopathy apart from stable hyperthyroidism with roughly 87% sensitivity and approximately 84% specificity, and in testing the same model reached 80%/75%. Most expanded thyroid clonotypes (frequency above 0.001) were also detected in blood, suggesting blood repertoires may reflect thyroid immune responses.

TCR beta CDR3 regions were amplified from RNA transcripts. The TCR CDR3 was subjected to a first round of RT-PCR using the HTBI primer set and the Qiagen OneStep RT-PCR kit. A second multiplex PCR round built the libraries, followed by size selection and purification. Sequencing of the libraries was done on an Illumina HiSeq2000 using paired-end 100 bp reads. From the authors' description of their analysis: SOAPnuke was used to process the raw data, with reads discarded if the reads contained adapters or uncalled bases, had a mean Phred below 15, or lacked an exact constant-primer or identifier match. High-quality paired reads were merged using COPE v1.2.5, and each unique nucleotide sequence was defined as a clonotype. MiTCR v1.1 was used to align clonotypes to the IMGT TRBV, TRBD and TRBJ reference segments. Only V-J combinations with frequency above 0.0001, covering about 99% of repertoires, were analysed. A TCS score was defined as the ratio of F50 (clonal expansion) to E x V (chaos), with BLOSUM62-based TCRdist applied between CDR3 peptides within each V-J. Welch's t-statistics and random forest reduced fewer than 600 V-J features to 10 to 15, which were used in a naive Bayes classifier (R e1071). The public reads were quality trimmed at Q25 with fastp and then assembled into clones with MiXCR by TCRdb, keeping productive beta chains. CDR3 protein sequences are deduplicated, and each keeps its most common genes and DNA. These V and J calls rely on TCRdb rather than the paper's analysis. Here the sample has over 700,000 distinct CDR3 sequences; approximately 18% occur a single time. The ten largest account for 16% of the sample.

V is clipped by 4 bases and J by 4 bases, and the sequence between their germline boundaries is 8 bases long. Including cysteine and phenylalanine, the CDR3 has 12 amino acids. Solely the CDR3 DNA is kept, with 36 bases framed from the first base. Via the germline V gene, CDR1 is MDHEN and CDR2 SYDVKM. Comments on this clonotype: Its antigen remains unidentified. Nothing much larger sits one base from this clone, and base qualities are not available.

Hyperthyroidism patients were newly diagnosed, had a disease duration of under 2 months, and were aged 18 to 65 years. Any patient with an uncontrolled infection, another autoimmune disease, pregnancy or lactation was excluded. Diagnoses were established on the basis of clinical symptoms, serum thyroxine and TRAb, thyroid ultrasound, and orbital computed tomography. Blood from progressor patients was collected at the time of first diagnosis with hyperthyroidism, before any ophthalmopathy symptoms had appeared. Ficoll-Paque density gradient centrifugation was used to isolate PBMCs from around 10 ml of fresh peripheral blood. Progressor patients were initially diagnosed with Graves' hyperthyroidism and developed ophthalmopathy during follow-up. Total RNA was extracted using Trizol reagent, and RNA quality was assessed on an Agilent 2100 Bioanalyzer.

Input material: blood. This sequence uses TRBV28 and TRBJ2-7; the D gene is unclear. The sequence was obtained from a woman aged 45-65 years with Graves' hyperthyroidism that later progressed to Graves' ophthalmopathy. The sequenced DNA: TGTGCCAGCAGTTCGGAAGCATACGAGCAGTACTTC. The encoded protein is CASSSEAYEQYF.